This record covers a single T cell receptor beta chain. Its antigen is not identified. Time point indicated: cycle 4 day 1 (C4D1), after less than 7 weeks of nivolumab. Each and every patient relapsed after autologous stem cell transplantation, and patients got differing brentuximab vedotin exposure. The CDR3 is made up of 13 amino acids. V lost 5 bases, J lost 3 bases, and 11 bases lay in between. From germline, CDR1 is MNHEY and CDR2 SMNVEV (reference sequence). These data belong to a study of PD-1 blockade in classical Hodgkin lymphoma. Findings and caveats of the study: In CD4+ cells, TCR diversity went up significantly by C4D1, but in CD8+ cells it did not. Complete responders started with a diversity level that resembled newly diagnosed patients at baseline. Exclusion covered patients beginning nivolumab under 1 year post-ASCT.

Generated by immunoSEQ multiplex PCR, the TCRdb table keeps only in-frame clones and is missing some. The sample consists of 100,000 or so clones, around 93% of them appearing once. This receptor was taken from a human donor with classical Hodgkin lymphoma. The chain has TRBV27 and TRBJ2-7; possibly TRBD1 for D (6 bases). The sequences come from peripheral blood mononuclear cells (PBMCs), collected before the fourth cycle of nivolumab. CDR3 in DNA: TGTGCCAGCAGTACGGGACACCTCTACGAGCAGTACTTC. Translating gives CASSTGHLYEQYF.